A selection of T cell receptor beta chains follows, all from one sample in a study of T cells in Graves' hyperthyroidism and ophthalmopathy. TCRdb re-derived calls from the multiplex PCR reads in MiXCR, one entry per CDR3 protein. The sample consists of hundreds of thousands of distinct CDR3 sequences, just under 20% of them appearing once. Sequenced material: blood. These receptors came from a man aged 35 to 55 with Graves' ophthalmopathy. The CDR3 runs from the conserved cysteine through the conserved F or W.

>TRBJ1-2|TRBV12-3/TRBV12-4
CASRQGAGYGYTF
>TRBJ1-1|TRBV9
CASGRGWSPTEAFF
>TRBJ2-7|TRBV5-1
CASSLDGDGRYYEQYF
>TRBJ1-1|TRBV5-5
CASSFVPGGRIGTEAFF
>TRBJ1-6|TRBV3-1
CASSPGTSQYSPLHF
>TRBJ2-7|TRBV27
CASTTFGLIKDEQYF
>TRBJ1-2|TRBV11-2
CASSWDSASYGYTF
>TRBJ1-2|TRBV3-1
CASSQEGRGYGYTF
>TRBJ2-3|TRBV18
CASSPPWQGRTDTQYF
>TRBJ1-5|TRBV30
CAWRGPLSNQPQHF
>TRBJ2-5|TRBV3-1
CASSQEGNLRQTQYF
>TRBJ1-2|TRBV19
CASKESGQSLFGYTF
>TRBJ2-1|TRBV9
CASSVEASGYNEQFF
>TRBJ2-1|TRBV19
CASSLHAFGGPENEQFF
>TRBJ2-3|TRBV6-2/TRBV6-3
CASSYGLGRESADTQYF
>TRBJ2-3|TRBV28
CASTLSGSSTDTQYF
>TRBJ2-2|TRBV3-1
CASSLTEVLGGELFF
>TRBJ2-5|TRBV2
CASSEPTGFQETQYF
>TRBJ2-7|TRBV10-3
CAISESSGHYEQYF
>TRBJ1-1|TRBV4-1
CASSQSAVNTEAFF
>TRBJ2-1|TRBV2
CASSEAWVEVYNEQFF
>TRBJ2-1|TRBV11-2
CASTRGTGVNNEQFF
>TRBJ2-5|TRBV2
CASSEGTEVETQYF
>TRBJ2-1|TRBV5-1
CASSLAPDYYNEQFF
>TRBJ1-1|TRBV6-1
CAVWGGIGNTEAFF
>TRBJ2-1|TRBV2
CASGAADEQFF
>TRBJ1-6|TRBV6-1
CASSELRGNSPLHF
>TRBJ2-2|TRBV5-1
CASSLSYGSGELFF
>TRBJ2-7|TRBV7-9
CASSLEGRSYEQYF
>TRBJ2-7|TRBV12-3/TRBV12-4
CASSFQGYSYEQYF
>TRBJ2-7|TRBV10-3
CAINSGRDYEQYF
>TRBJ1-1|TRBV5-1
CASSESGRSTEAFF
>TRBJ2-2|TRBV6-1
CASSDGGAPTGELFF
>TRBJ2-1|TRBV18
CASSPPGVAGGSNEQFF
>TRBJ2-3|TRBV5-1
CASNPTPGRGADTQYF
>TRBJ2-2|TRBV5-1
CVSCPGGSTGTGELFF
>TRBJ2-5|TRBV12-3/TRBV12-4
CASSPGTSGRGRETQYF
>TRBJ2-5|TRBV6-5
CASSFAIAGVPETQYF
>TRBJ2-7|TRBV28
CASSIHYEQYF